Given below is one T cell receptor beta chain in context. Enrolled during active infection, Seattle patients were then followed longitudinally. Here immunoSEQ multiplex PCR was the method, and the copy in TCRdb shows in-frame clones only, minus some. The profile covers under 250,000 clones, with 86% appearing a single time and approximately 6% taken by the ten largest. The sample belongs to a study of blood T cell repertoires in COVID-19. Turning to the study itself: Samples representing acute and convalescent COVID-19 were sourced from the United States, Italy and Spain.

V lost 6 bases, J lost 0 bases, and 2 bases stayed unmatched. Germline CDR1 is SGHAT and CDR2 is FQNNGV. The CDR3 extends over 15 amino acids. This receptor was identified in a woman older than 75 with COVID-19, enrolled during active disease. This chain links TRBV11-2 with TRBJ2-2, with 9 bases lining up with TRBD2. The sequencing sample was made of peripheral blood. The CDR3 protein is CASSPSGANTGELFF. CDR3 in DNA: TGTGCCAGCAGTCCTAGCGGGGCGAACACCGGGGAGCTGTTTTTT.